A single sample is the source of the 30 T cell receptor beta chains below, sequenced in a study of T cells after yellow fever vaccination. MiXCR, run by TCRdb on the 5' RACE reads, gives a single entry per CDR3 protein. This table has about 120,000 distinct CDR3 sequences, roughly 7.2% appearing once. The source was CD4+ T cells sorted from PBMCs, collected more than 40 days after the first yellow fever vaccination. These receptor sequences come from a man younger than 35 who received the YFV17D yellow fever vaccine.

This clonotype was detected ten times or more. The genes are TRBV6-5 and TRBJ2-5; 13 positions agree with TRBD2. V was pared by 5 bases and J by 2 bases, with 5 bases of the junction left unmatched. Germline CDR1 MNHEY, CDR2 SVGAGI. CDR3 length equals 16 residues. CDR3 in DNA: TGTGCCAGCAGTCCGAGACTAGCGGGGGGTCAAGAGACCCAGTACTTC. Its translation is CASSPRLAGGQETQYF.

This clonotype was seen at least ten times. This rearrangement joins TRBV6-5 to TRBJ1-1, with 8 bases fitting TRBD1. Trimming at V came to 4 bases and at J to 5 bases, leaving 9 bases not matched to a gene. CDR1 MNHEY and CDR2 SVGAGI come from the germline V gene. The CDR3 spans 15 residues. In nucleotides, the CDR3 is TGTGCCAGCAGTTCCCGGACAGGGACGGAGACTGAAGCTTTCTTT. It specifies CASSSRTGTETEAFF.

This clonotype was detected ten times or more. The rearrangement uses TRBV29-1 and TRBJ2-7; D remains unclear. This CDR3 is built from 11 residues. V lost 5 bases and J lost 7, with 12 bases in between. Germline V lookup: CDR1 SQVTM, CDR2 ANQGSEA. The CDR3 sequence: CSVSNVGEQYV. The CDR3 DNA sequence: TGCAGCGTTTCGAATGTGGGGGAGCAGTACGTC.

This clonotype was counted ten times or more. The chain has TRBV6-1 and TRBJ2-3; a weak D match, TRBD2 (7 bases). Trimming pared 5 bases from V and 5 bases from J, leaving 20 bases between. This CDR3 has 16 amino acids. Germline V lookup: CDR1 MNHNS, CDR2 SASEGT. In nucleotides, the CDR3 is TGTGCCAGCAGTAATCGGGGGGCCAGTAATGTAGATACGCAGTATTTT. Translated: CASSNRGASNVDTQYF.

This clonotype was recorded at least ten times. The J gene is TRBJ2-2, the V gene TRBV29-1; D is undetermined. This CDR3 region has 11 residues. From germline, CDR1 is SQVTM and CDR2 ANQGSEA. V lost 7 bases and J 6 bases, leaving 9 bases between the germline ends. The chain's CDR3 is CSAIGPGELFF. In DNA, the CDR3 is TGCAGCGCGATTGGTCCCGGGGAGCTGTTTTTT.

This clonotype was observed many times. The chain joins TRBV3-1 to TRBJ2-7; TRBD1 might be the D (6 bases). V was pared by 0 bases and J by 1 base, with 13 bases between. Germline loops: CDR1 LGHDT, CDR2 YNNKEL (reference sequence). This CDR3 comprises 16 residues. CDR3 loop: CASSQDWARGSYEQYF. The CDR3 coding sequence is TGTGCCAGCAGCCAAGATTGGGCCAGGGGATCCTACGAGCAGTACTTC.

The V call is TRBV12-3 or TRBV12-4, the J call TRBJ2-6, with D possibly being TRBD1 (6 bases). This CDR3 comprises 15 residues. Trimming removed 2 bases from V and 2 bases from J, with 7 bases in between. The CDR3 spells CASSLRGTGANVLTF. As DNA, the CDR3 is TGTGCCAGCAGTTTAAGGGGGACTGGGGCCAACGTCCTGACTTTC.

This clonotype appeared a few times. The chain couples TRBV5-5 to TRBJ2-2; D is possibly TRBD1 or TRBD2 (5 bases each). Trimming stripped 3 bases from V and 5 bases from J, with 14 bases between. The CDR3 runs to 15 residues. Per germline, CDR1 SGHKS and CDR2 YYEKEE (reference sequence). This chain's CDR3 is CASSSGAVQTGELFF. The CDR3 region has the DNA TGTGCCAGCAGCTCCGGGGCAGTTCAGACCGGGGAGCTGTTTTTT.

This sequence joins TRBV20-1 and TRBJ1-4; TRBD1 matches 7 bases. The ends lost 6 bases at V and 8 bases at J; junction bases unmatched: 9. This CDR3 is built from 13 residues. Looked up from germline, CDR1 is DFQATT and CDR2 is SNEGSKA (reference sequence). CDR3 bases: TGCAGTGCCGACCCCCGGGACAGCGAAAAACTGTTTTTT. Translated, it gives CSADPRDSEKLFF.

This clonotype was seen repeatedly, ten times or more. At one end, the junction sequence differs from germline, possibly due to a read error. J is TRBJ2-3 and V is TRBV5-1; D ambiguous. CDR3 length: 12 amino acids. Per the germline V gene, CDR1 is SGHRS and CDR2 is YFSETQ. The CDR3 reads CASSSSTDTQYF. The DNA of the CDR3 is TGTGCCAGCAGTTCTAGCACAGATACGCAGTATTTT.

In its sample, this clonotype was seen many times. The rearrangement joins TRBV7-9 to TRBJ2-3, with D perhaps TRBD2 (5 bases). In germline, CDR1 is SEHNR, CDR2 FQNEAQ (reference sequence). Trimming pared 5 bases from V and 0 bases from J, leaving 12 bases between. The CDR3 runs 15 residues. The CDR3 DNA follows: TGTGCCAGCAGCCAAGGCGGGCCCAGCACAGATACGCAGTATTTT. Translation: CASSQGGPSTDTQYF.

This clonotype was seen repeatedly, ten times or more. The rearrangement links TRBV4-2 to TRBJ2-5; 7 positions match TRBD2. The CDR3 extends over 15 amino acids. Germline assignment: CDR1 LGHNA and CDR2 YNFKEQ. The V segment lost 3 bases and the J segment 2 bases; nucleotides outside the gene matches: 6. The CDR3 sequence: CASSQGGSIQETQYF. CDR3 nucleotides: TGTGCCAGCAGCCAGGGGGGGTCCATTCAAGAGACCCAGTACTTC.

This clonotype was counted a few times. The V call is TRBV19, the J call TRBJ2-5, with D tentatively TRBD2 (5 bases). Per the germline V gene, CDR1 is LNHDA and CDR2 is SQIVND (reference sequence). Trimming cost V 8 bases and J 1 base, with 11 bases left between them. CDR3 length: 13 residues. CDR3 in amino acids: CASSRGPQETQYF. Here the CDR3 DNA reads TGTGCCAGTTCTCGGGGTCCCCAAGAGACCCAGTACTTC.

This clonotype was seen repeatedly, ten times or more. The CDR3 nucleotides read TGTGCCAGCAGCTTCGGCCAGAACACTGAAGCTTTCTTT. Translation: CASSFGQNTEAFF. This chain connects TRBV5-5 to TRBJ1-1; D is unresolved. The V and J ends lost 2 bases and 1 base respectively, with 6 bases between them. The CDR3 extends over 13 amino acids. Germline V gene sequence: CDR1 SGHKS, CDR2 YYEKEE (reference sequence).

About this clonotype itself: Possible read error: a much larger clone is one base away. The chain has TRBV4-1 and TRBJ1-6; the D is unclear. The CDR3 has 17 residues. Per germline, CDR1 MGHRA and CDR2 YSYEKL. The CDR3 reads CASSLLGRSSYISPLHF. In DNA, the CDR3 is TGCGCCAGCAGCCTCCTAGGACGGAGCTCCTATATTTCACCCCTCCACTTT.

The table lists this clonotype with many counts. V gene TRBV7-3 combines with J gene TRBJ2-5; possibly TRBD1 for D (5 bases). CDR3 length equals 13 residues. The V gene lost 3 bases and the J gene lost 4 bases, with 9 bases spanning the gap. CDR1 and CDR2 (germline): SGHTA, FQGTGA. The CDR3 protein is CASSFRAGETQYF. CDR3 DNA sequence: TGTGCCAGCAGCTTCAGGGCTGGAGAGACCCAGTACTTC. The variable domain in full, completed from reference TRBV7-3 and TRBJ2-5, reads GAGVSQTPSNKVTEKGKYVELRCDPISGHTALYWYRQSLGQGPEFLIYFQGTGAADDSGLPNDRFFAVRPEGSVSTLKIQRTERGDSAVYLCASSFRAGETQYFGPGTRLLVL.

This clonotype was detected ten times or more. The chain joins TRBV4-2 to TRBJ2-5, with 7 bases fitting TRBD2. Germline V gene data show CDR1 as LGHNA and CDR2 as YNFKEQ. The CDR3 runs 15 residues. The J segment lost 4 bases and the V segment lost 1 base, leaving 6 bases of the junction unmatched. The CDR3, as DNA: TGTGCCAGCAGCCAAGCAAGACTAGCCGGAGAGACCCAGTACTTC. As protein: CASSQARLAGETQYF.

This clonotype was seen at least ten times. The DNA of the CDR3 is TGTGCCAGCAGCTTAAAAGGGGTATCGGTAGCGGGTTCAGATACGCAGTATTTT. This gives the protein CASSLKGVSVAGSDTQYF. The gene calls are TRBV7-3 and TRBJ2-3; 7 bases line up with TRBD2. Germline CDR1 SGHTA, CDR2 FQGTGA. With 1 base clipped from V and 4 bases from J, the junction kept 14 bases outside the gene matches. The CDR3 contains 18 residues.

At least ten counts were recorded for this clonotype. This chain uses TRBV14 with TRBJ2-1; TRBD1 is a possible D gene (5 bases). V was cut by 0 bases and J by 3 bases, with 9 bases left in between. The CDR3 loop spans 15 amino acids. CDR1 SGHDN and CDR2 FVKESK come from the germline V gene. The DNA of the CDR3 is TGTGCCAGCAGCCAAGATCGACAGTACTACAATGAGCAGTTCTTC. This codes for CASSQDRQYYNEQFF.

This chain joins TRBV5-4 and TRBJ1-2, with D unclear. Looked up from germline, CDR1 is SGHNT and CDR2 is YYREEE (reference sequence). Trimming removed 1 base from V and 7 bases from J, with 14 bases in between. The CDR3 extends over 14 amino acids. CDR3 DNA sequence: TGTGCCAGCAGCTTGAAGTCAGTCGCGGGTGGCTACACCTTC. The encoded protein is CASSLKSVAGGYTF.

This clonotype was detected a few times. A much larger clone is a single base away; this may be a read error. The gene calls are TRBV5-5 and TRBJ2-6; 7 bases match TRBD1. The CDR3 contains 15 residues. V lost 6 bases and J lost 12; bases outside the gene matches: 15. Germline CDR1 SGHKS, CDR2 YYEKEE (reference sequence). In DNA, the CDR3 is TGTGCCAGCACCCTGACCACAGGGGTGCAAAGCGTCCTGACTTTC. It encodes CASTLTTGVQSVLTF.

This clonotype was observed at least ten times. This rearrangement joins TRBV20-1 to TRBJ2-2, with 7 bases identical to TRBD1. V lost 4 bases to trimming and J lost 3 bases; unmatched junction nucleotides: 5. Germline V gives CDR1 DFQATT, CDR2 SNEGSKA (reference sequence). This CDR3 comprises 14 residues. CDR3 in amino acids: CSAKPGQHTGELFF. CDR3 DNA: TGCAGTGCTAAGCCGGGACAGCACACCGGGGAGCTGTTTTTT.

In its sample, this clonotype was seen many times. The chain recombines TRBV12-3 or TRBV12-4 with TRBJ2-5; the match to TRBD2 covers 12 bases. CDR3 length equals 14 residues. The V segment lost 7 bases and the J segment 7 bases; nucleotides outside the gene matches: 7. CDR3 protein: CASMPSGGVWTQYF. The DNA for the CDR3 is TGTGCCAGCATGCCTAGCGGGGGGGTCTGGACCCAGTACTTC.

This clonotype was picked up many times. The chain uses TRBV4-3 and TRBJ2-3; TRBD1 is a possible D gene (6 bases). This CDR3 has 17 amino acids. Germline V gene data show CDR1 as LGHNA and CDR2 as YSLEER. Trimming cost V 0 bases and J 6 bases, with 19 bases left between them. CDR3 coding DNA: TGCGCCAGCAGCCAAGATGTGGGTGTGGGGGCTCGGGATACGCAGTATTTT. It encodes CASSQDVGVGARDTQYF.

This clonotype has a count of ten or more. This chain joins TRBV12-3 or TRBV12-4 and TRBJ2-7; 7 bases are shared with TRBD1. The CDR3 has 15 residues. V shed 6 bases, J shed 1 base, and the junction held 9 bases outside the gene matches. CDR3 DNA sequence: TGTGCCAGCAGCCAAACCGCACAGGGGTCCTACGAGCAGTACTTC. Translating it yields CASSQTAQGSYEQYF.

There are many counts of this clonotype. The chain combines TRBV5-1 with TRBJ2-4; D may be TRBD2 (6 bases). Trimming stripped 1 base from V and 0 bases from J, with 11 bases between. Germline values: CDR1 SGHRS, CDR2 YFSETQ. The CDR3 loop spans 16 amino acids. The CDR3 spells CASSLSGVQAKNIQYF. CDR3 coding DNA: TGCGCCAGCAGCTTGTCGGGGGTCCAAGCCAAAAACATTCAGTACTTC.

In this sample, this clonotype turned up a few times. V gene TRBV5-1 combines with J gene TRBJ2-2; D is uncertain. V lost 3 bases and J 2 bases, leaving 14 bases between the germline ends. This CDR3 region has 16 residues. Germline V gene data show CDR1 as SGHRS and CDR2 as YFSETQ. The DNA of the CDR3 is TGCGCCAGCAGCTCTGGCCGGAGACCCAACACCGGGGAGCTGTTTTTT. This sequence encodes CASSSGRRPNTGELFF.

Ten or more counts support this clonotype. The genes are TRBV7-2 and TRBJ2-7; no clear D gene. V lost 5 bases and J lost 0, with 5 bases in between. Germline V gene data show CDR1 as SGHTA and CDR2 as FQGNSA. CDR3 length equals 12 residues. CDR3 protein: CASSRYSYEQYF. CDR3 in DNA: TGTGCCAGCAGCCGTTACTCCTACGAGCAGTACTTC.

In its sample, this clonotype was seen once. For the CDR3, the DNA is TGTGCCAGCAGCCAAGACGCCAGTGGTCGGATGGAGACCCAGTACTTC. Residues: CASSQDASGRMETQYF. V is TRBV14 and J is TRBJ2-5; D unresolved. The germline V gene has CDR1 SGHDN and CDR2 FVKESK. The V and J ends lost 0 bases and 5 bases respectively, with 16 bases between them. The CDR3 sequence is 16 residues long.

This clonotype was found many times. This rearrangement joins TRBV4-3 to TRBJ2-2, with TRBD2 matching 8 bases. Germline loops: CDR1 LGHNA, CDR2 YSLEER. V trimming: 0 bases; J trimming: 7 bases; junction bases outside the gene matches: 10. The CDR3 totals 17 residues. CDR3 amino acids: CASSQESGGLLGGELFF. The CDR3 region has the DNA TGCGCCAGCAGCCAAGAATCGGGGGGGCTTTTGGGCGGGGAGCTGTTTTTT.